This T cell receptor beta chain was documented in a study of response to subunit inactivated influenza vaccine. A single record per CDR3 protein comes from TCRdb applying MiXCR to the RT-PCR reads. The sample contains 500,000 to 600,000 distinct CDR3 sequences, 16% of which appear only once. Germline values: CDR1 SGHTA, CDR2 FQGNSA. With V trimmed by 5 bases and J by 4 bases, 12 bases remained unmatched. CDR3 length: 17 residues. Whole-study findings and limits: The authors suggested that few new T cells are recruited per seasonal influenza vaccination.

This clonotype was seen more than once but under ten times. Its matching antigen is unknown. This chain links TRBV7-2 with TRBJ2-1; 9 nucleotides agree with TRBD2. The receptor's source is a man between 50 and 69 years old who received an inactivated influenza vaccine. Sequenced here: CD4+ T cells sorted from PBMCs, sampled less than 30 months after vaccination. The CDR3 is CASSPGGTSRSYNEQFF. CDR3 DNA sequence: TGTGCCAGCAGCCCAGGCGGGACTAGCAGGAGTTACAATGAGCAGTTCTTC.